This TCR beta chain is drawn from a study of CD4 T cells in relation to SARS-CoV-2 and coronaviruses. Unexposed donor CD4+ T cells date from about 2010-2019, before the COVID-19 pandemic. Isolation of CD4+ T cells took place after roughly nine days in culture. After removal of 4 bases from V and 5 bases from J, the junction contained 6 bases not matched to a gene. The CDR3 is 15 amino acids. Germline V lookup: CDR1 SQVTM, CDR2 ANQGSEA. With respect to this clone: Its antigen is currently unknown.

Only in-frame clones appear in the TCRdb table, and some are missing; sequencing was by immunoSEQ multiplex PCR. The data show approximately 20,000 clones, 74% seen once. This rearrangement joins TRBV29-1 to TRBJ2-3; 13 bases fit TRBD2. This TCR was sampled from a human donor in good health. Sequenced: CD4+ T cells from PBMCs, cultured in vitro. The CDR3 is CSVVGGLAGVDTQYF. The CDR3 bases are TGCAGCGTTGTTGGAGGACTAGCGGGAGTAGATACGCAGTATTTT.